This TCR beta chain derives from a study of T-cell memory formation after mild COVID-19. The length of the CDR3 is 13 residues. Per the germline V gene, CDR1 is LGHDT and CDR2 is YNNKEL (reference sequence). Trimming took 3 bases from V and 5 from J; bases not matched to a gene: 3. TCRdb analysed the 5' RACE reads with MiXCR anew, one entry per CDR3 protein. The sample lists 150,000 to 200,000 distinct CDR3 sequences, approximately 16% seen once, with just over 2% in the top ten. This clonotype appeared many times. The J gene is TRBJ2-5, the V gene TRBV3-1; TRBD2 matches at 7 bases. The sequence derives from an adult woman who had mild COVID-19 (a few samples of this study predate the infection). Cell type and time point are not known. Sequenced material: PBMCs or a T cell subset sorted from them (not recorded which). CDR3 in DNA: TGTGCCAGCAGCCATCGGGGAGGGGAGACCCAGTACTTC. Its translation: CASSHRGGETQYF.